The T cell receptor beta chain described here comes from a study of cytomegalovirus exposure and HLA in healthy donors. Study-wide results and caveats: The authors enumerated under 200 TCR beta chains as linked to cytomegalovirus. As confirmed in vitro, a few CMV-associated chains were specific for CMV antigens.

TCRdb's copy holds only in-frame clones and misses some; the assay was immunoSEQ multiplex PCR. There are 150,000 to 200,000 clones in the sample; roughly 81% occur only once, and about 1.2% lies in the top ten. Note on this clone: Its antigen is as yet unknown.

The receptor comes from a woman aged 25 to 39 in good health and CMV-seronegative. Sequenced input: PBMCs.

This chain's CDR3 is CASSVSSQSDREQYF. The CDR3 DNA reads TGTGCCAGCAGCGTTTCCTCTCAGTCAGACAGGGAGCAGTACTTC. The chain recombines TRBV9 with TRBJ2-7; TRBD1 is a possible D gene (6 bases). This CDR3 contains 15 residues. V was cut by 2 bases and J by 7 bases, with 19 bases left in between. The germline V gene has CDR1 SGDLS and CDR2 YYNGEE. The full variable domain, rest sourced from reference TRBV9 and TRBJ2-7, is DSGVTQTPKHLITATGQRVTLRCSPRSGDLSVYWYQQSLDQGLQFLIQYYNGEERAKGNILERFSAQQFPDLHSELNLSSLELGDSALYFCASSVSSQSDREQYFGPGTRLTVT.